This T cell receptor beta chain comes out of a study of T cells after posttransplantation cyclophosphamide. Overall study findings and caveats: Later post-transplant blood repertoires were often dominated by donor CD8+ memory clones.

Here immunoSEQ multiplex PCR was the method, and the copy in TCRdb shows in-frame clones only, minus some. The data show about 53,000 clones, around 83% seen once. V shed 3 bases and J 4 bases; nucleotides not matched to a gene: 6. The CDR3 is made up of 15 amino acids. Per the germline V gene, CDR1 is LNHDA and CDR2 is SQIVND (reference sequence). As regards this clone: Its antigen is unknown.

The chain has TRBV19 and TRBJ2-1; 7 bases are a match to TRBD1. The receptor was isolated from a man aged 30 to 45 with a blood cancer, CMV-positive, and with a related stem cell donor. Sequences were obtained from PBMCs. The CDR3 nucleotides are TGTGCCAGTAGTATTGGGTACAGGGGATACAATGAGCAGTTCTTC. Its protein product is CASSIGYRGYNEQFF.